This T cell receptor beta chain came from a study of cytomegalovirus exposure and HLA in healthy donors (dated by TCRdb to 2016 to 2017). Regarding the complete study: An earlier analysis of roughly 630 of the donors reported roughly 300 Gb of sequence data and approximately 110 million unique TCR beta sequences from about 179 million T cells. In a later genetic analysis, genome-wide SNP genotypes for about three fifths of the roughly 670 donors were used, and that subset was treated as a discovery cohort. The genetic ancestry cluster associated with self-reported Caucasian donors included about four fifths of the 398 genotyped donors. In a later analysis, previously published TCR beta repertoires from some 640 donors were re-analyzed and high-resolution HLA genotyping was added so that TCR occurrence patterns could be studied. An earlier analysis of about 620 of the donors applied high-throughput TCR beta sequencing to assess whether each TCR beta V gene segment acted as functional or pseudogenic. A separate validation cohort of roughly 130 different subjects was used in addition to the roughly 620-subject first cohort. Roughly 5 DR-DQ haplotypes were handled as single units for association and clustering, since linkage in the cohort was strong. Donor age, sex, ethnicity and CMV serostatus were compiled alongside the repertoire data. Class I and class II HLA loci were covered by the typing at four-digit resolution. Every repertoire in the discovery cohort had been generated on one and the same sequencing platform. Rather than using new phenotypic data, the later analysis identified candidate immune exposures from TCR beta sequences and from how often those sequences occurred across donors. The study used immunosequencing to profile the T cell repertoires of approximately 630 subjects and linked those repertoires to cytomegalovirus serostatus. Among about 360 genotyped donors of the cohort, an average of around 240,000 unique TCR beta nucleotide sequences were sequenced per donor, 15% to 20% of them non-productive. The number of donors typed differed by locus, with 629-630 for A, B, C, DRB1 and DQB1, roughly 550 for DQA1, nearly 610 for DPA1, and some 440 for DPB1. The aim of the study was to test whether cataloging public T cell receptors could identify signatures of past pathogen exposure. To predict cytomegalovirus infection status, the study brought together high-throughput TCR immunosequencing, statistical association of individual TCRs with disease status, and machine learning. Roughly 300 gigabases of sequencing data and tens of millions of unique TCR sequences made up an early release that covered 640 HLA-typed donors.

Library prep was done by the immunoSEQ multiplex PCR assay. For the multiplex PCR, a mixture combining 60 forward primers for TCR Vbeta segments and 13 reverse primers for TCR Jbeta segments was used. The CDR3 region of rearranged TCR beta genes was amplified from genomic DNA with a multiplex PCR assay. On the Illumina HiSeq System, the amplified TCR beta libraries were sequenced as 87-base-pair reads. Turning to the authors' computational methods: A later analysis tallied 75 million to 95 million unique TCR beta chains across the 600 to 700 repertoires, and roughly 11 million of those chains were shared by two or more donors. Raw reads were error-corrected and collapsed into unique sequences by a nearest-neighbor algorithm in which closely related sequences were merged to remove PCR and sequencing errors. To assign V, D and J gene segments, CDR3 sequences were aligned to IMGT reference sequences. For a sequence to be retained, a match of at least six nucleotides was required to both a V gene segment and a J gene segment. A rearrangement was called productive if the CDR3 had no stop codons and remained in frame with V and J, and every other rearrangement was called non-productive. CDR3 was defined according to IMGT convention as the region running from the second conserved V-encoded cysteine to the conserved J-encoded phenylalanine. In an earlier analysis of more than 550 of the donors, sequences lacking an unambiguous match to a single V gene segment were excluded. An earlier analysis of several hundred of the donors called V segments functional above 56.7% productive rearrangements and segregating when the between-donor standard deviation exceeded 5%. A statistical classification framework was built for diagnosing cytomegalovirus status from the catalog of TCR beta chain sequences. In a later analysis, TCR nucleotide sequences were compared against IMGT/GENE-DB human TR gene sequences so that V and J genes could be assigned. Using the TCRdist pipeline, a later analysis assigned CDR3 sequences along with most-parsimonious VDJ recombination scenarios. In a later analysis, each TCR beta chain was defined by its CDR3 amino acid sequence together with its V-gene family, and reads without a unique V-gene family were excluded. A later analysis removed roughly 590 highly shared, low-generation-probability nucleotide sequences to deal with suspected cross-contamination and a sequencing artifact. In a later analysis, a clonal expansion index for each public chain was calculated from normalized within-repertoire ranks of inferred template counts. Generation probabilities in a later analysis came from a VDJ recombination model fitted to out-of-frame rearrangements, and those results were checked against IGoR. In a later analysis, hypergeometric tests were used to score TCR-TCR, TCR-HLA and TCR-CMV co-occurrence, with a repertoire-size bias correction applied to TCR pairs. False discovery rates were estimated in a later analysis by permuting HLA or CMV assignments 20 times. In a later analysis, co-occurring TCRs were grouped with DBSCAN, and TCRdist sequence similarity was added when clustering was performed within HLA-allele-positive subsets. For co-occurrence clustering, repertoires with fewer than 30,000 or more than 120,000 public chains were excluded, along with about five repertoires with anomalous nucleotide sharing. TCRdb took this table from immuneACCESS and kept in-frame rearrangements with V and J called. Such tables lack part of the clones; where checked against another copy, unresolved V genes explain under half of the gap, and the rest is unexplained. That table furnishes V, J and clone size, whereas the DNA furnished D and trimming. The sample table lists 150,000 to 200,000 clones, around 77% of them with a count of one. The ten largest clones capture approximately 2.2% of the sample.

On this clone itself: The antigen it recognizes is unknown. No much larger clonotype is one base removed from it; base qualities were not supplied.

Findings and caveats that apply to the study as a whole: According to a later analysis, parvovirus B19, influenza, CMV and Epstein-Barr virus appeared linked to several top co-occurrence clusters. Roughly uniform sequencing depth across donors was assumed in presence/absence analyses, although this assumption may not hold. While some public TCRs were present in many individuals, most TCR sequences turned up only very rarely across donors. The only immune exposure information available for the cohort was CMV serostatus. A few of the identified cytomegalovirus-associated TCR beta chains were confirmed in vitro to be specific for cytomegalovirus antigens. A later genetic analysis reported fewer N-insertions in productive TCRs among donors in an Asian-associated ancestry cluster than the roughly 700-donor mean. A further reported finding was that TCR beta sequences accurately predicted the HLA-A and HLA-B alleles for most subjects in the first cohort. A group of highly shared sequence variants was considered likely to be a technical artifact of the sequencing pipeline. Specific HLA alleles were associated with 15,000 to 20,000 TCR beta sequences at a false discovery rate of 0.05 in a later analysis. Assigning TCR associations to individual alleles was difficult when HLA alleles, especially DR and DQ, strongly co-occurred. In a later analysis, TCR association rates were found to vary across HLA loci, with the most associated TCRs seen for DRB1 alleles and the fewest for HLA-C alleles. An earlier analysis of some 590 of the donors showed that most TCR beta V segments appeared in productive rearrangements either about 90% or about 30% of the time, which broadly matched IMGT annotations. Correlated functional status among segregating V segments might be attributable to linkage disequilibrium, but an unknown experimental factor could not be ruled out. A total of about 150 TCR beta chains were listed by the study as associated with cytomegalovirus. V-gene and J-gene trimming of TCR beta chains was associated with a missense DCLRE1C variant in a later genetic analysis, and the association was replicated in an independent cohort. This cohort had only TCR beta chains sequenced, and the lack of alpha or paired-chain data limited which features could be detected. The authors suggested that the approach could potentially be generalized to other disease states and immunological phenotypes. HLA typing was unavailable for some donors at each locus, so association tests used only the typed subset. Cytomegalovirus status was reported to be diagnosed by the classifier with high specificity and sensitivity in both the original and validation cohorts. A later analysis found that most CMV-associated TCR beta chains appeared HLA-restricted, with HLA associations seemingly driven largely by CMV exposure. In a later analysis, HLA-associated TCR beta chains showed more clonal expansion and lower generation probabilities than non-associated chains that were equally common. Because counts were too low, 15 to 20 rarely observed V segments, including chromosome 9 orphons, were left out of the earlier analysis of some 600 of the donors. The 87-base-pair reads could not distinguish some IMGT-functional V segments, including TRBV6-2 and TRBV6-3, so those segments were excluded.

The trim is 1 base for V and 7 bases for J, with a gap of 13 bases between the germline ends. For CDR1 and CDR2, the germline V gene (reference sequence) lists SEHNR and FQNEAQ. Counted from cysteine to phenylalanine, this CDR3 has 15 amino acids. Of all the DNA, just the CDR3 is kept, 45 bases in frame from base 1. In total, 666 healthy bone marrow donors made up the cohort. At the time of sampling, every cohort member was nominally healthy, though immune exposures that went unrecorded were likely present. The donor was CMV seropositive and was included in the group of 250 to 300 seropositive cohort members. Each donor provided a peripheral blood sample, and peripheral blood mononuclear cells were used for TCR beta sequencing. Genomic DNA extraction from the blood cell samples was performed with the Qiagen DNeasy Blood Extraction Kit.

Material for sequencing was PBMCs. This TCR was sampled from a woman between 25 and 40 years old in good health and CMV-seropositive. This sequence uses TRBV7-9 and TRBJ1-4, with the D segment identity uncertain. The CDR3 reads CASSLGRREGEKLFF. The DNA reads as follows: TGTGCCAGCAGCTTAGGGAGGAGAGAAGGTGAAAAACTGTTTTTT.